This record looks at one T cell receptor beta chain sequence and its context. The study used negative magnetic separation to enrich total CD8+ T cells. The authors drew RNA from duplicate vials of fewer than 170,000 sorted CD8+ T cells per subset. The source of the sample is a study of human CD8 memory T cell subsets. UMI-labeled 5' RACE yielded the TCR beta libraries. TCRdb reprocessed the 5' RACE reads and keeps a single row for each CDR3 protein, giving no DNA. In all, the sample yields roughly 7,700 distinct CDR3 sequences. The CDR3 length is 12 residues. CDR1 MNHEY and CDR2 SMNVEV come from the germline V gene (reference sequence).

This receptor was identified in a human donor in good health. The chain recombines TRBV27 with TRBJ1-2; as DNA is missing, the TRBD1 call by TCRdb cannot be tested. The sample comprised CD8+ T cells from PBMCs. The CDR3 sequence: CASSGDNYGYTF.